This T cell receptor beta chain was obtained from a study of cytomegalovirus exposure and HLA in healthy donors. Remarks on this clone: No antigen is known for it.

Whole-study results and caveats: Other equally common chains were less clonally expanded than HLA-associated TCR beta chains, a later analysis showed.

The J segment lost 5 bases and the V segment lost 1 base, leaving 7 bases of the junction unmatched. This CDR3 has 15 amino acids. From germline, CDR1 is SGHTA and CDR2 FQGNSA. PCR primers comprised 60 Vbeta and 13 Jbeta primers. Sequencing was performed with immunoSEQ multiplex PCR; in TCRdb, only in-frame clones are kept and a portion is missing. In total, the table holds some 72,000 clones. The sequence derives from a young man in good health and CMV-seronegative. This chain links TRBV7-2 with TRBJ2-5; 7 nucleotides line up with TRBD2. The sequencing input was PBMCs. CDR3 sequence (DNA): TGTGCCAGCAGCTTAGAACTCCGGGACTACGAGACCCAGTACTTC. Translating gives CASSLELRDYETQYF.